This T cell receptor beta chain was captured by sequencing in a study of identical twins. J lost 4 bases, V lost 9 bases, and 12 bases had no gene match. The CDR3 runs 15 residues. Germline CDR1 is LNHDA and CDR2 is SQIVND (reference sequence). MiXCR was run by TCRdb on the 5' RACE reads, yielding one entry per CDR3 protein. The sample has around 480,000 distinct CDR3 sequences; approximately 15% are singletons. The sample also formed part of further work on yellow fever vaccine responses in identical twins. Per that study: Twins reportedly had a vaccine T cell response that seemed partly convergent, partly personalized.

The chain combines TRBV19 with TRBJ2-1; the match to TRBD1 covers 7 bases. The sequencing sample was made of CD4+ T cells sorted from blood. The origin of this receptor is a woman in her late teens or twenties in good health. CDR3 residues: CASTQTGMVYNEQFF. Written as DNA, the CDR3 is TGTGCCAGCACCCAGACAGGGATGGTGTACAATGAGCAGTTCTTC.